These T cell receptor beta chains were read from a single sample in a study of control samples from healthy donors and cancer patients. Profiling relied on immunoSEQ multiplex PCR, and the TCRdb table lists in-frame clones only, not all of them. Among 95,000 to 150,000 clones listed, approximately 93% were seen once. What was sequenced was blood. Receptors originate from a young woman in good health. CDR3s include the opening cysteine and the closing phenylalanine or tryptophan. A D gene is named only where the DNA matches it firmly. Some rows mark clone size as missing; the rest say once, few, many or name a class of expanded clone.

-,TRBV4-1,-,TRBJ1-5,CASSQEGGGLLGPQHF,TGCGCCAGCAGCCAAGAAGGTGGGGGGCTGTTGGGGCCCCAGCATTTT
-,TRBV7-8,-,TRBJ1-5,CASSLARIARGQPQHF,TGTGCCAGCAGCTTAGCGAGGATCGCCAGAGGTCAGCCCCAGCATTTT
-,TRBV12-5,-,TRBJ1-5,CASGLVGNEGIQPQHF,TGTGCTAGTGGTTTGGTAGGGAACGAGGGGATTCAGCCCCAGCATTTT
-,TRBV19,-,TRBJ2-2,CASSIPEDTGELFF,TGTGCCAGTAGTATACCCGAAGACACCGGGGAGCTGTTTTTT
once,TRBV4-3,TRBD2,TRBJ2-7,CASSQEGNIAGSPSYEQYF,TGCGCCAGCAGCCAAGAAGGAAATATAGCGGGATCTCCATCCTACGAGCAGTACTTC
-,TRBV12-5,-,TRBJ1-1,CASGGGGFTEAFF,TGTGCTAGTGGTGGCGGGGGGTTCACTGAAGCTTTCTTT
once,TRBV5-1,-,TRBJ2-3,CASSLANGGVSTDTQYF,TGCGCCAGCAGCTTGGCCAACGGGGGCGTCAGCACAGATACGCAGTATTTT
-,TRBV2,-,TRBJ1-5,CASRRRDGINQPQHF,TGTGCCAGCCGCCGCCGGGACGGTATAAATCAGCCCCAGCATTTT
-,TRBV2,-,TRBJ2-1,CASSRGSYNEQFF,TGTGCCAGCAGCAGGGGCTCCTACAATGAGCAGTTCTTC
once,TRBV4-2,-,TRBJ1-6,CASSQGVQGGSPLHF,TGTGCCAGCAGCCAAGGGGTACAGGGCGGTTCACCCCTCCACTTT
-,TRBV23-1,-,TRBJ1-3,CASSLARRGNTIYF,TGCGCCAGCAGTCTTGCCAGACGCGGAAACACCATATATTTT
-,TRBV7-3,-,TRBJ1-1,CANSLAVGTEAFF,TGTGCCAACAGCTTAGCCGTAGGCACTGAAGCTTTCTTT
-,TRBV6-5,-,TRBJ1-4,CASSYQFKGVEKLFF,TGTGCCAGCAGTTACCAGTTTAAGGGAGTTGAAAAACTGTTTTTT
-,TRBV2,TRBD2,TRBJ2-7,CASSNGGGGRYEQYF,TGTGCCAGCAGTAATGGCGGGGGGGGGCGCTACGAGCAGTACTTC
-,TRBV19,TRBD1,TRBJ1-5,CASRKGTANQPQHF,TGTGCCAGTAGGAAAGGGACAGCTAATCAGCCCCAGCATTTT
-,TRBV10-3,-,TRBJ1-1,CAISGGAGTEAFF,TGTGCCATCAGTGGTGGGGCGGGCACTGAAGCTTTCTTT
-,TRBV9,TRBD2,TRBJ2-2,CASSSLLASGGTGELFF,TGTGCCAGCAGCTCTTTACTGGCTAGCGGGGGGACCGGGGAGCTGTTTTTT
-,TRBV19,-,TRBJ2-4,CASSRDRIAKNIQYF,TGTGCCAGTTCGCGGGACCGAATAGCCAAAAACATTCAGTACTTC
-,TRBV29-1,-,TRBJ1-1,CSVEDLRGKAGITEAFF,TGCAGCGTTGAAGATTTAAGGGGGAAGGCGGGAATCACTGAAGCTTTCTTT
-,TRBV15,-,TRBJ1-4,CATSRDQPRANEKLFF,TGTGCCACCAGCAGAGATCAGCCAAGGGCTAATGAAAAACTGTTTTTT
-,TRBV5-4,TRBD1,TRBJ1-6,CASSLTGGGNSPLHF,TGTGCCAGCAGCTTGACAGGGGGGGGGAATTCACCCCTCCACTTT
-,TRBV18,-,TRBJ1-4,CASSQGRPPTNEKLFF,TGTGCCAGCTCACAGGGACGCCCGCCAACTAATGAAAAACTGTTTTTT
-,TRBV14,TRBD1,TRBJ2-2,CASSQTGQLNTGELFF,TGTGCCAGCAGCCAAACGGGACAGTTGAACACCGGGGAGCTGTTTTTT
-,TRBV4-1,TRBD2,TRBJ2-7,CASSPPIAGGGNEQYF,TGCGCCAGCAGCCCCCCAATAGCGGGAGGAGGTAACGAGCAGTACTTC
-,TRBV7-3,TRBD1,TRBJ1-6,CASSLTEPGGNNSPLHF,TGTGCCAGCAGCTTAACTGAGCCAGGGGGCAATAATTCACCCCTCCACTTT
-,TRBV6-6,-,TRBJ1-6,CASRAQGHFGSPLHF,TGTGCCAGCAGGGCGCAGGGGCACTTTGGTTCACCCCTCCACTTT
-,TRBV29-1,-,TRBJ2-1,CSVGNTALSGEQFF,TGCAGCGTTGGGAATACAGCATTAAGTGGTGAGCAGTTCTTC
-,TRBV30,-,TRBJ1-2,CAWTRGDYGYTF,TGTGCCTGGACTCGAGGGGATTATGGCTACACCTTC
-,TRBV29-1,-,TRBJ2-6,CSVLQASSGANVLTF,TGCAGCGTGCTACAGGCAAGCTCTGGGGCCAACGTCCTGACTTTC
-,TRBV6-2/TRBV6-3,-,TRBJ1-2,CASSYVGAGIGYTF,TGTGCCAGCAGTTACGTGGGGGCAGGGATCGGCTACACCTTC
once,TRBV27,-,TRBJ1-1,CASSLLWGREAFF,TGTGCCAGCAGTTTATTATGGGGGCGTGAAGCTTTCTTT
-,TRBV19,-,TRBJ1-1,CASSPRDTEAFF,TGTGCCAGTAGTCCCAGGGACACTGAAGCTTTCTTT
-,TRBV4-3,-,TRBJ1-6,CASSQEAGHLSSYNSPLHF,TGCGCCAGCAGCCAGGAGGCGGGACACCTCAGCTCCTATAATTCACCCCTCCACTTT
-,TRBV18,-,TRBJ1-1,CASSLQGNTEAFF,TGTGCCAGCTCATTACAGGGGAACACTGAAGCTTTCTTT
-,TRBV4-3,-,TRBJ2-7,CASSQELRGSTYEQYF,TGCGCCAGCAGCCAAGAGTTACGGGGCTCCACCTACGAGCAGTACTTC
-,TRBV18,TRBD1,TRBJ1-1,CASSPETGGSSEAFF,TGTGCCAGCTCACCAGAGACAGGGGGCAGTTCGGAAGCTTTCTTT
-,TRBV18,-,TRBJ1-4,CASSPQQRNEKLFF,TGTGCCAGCTCACCACAACAGCGGAATGAAAAACTGTTTTTT
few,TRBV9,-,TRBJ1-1,CASSVGPGKNTEAFF,TGTGCCAGCAGCGTCGGCCCCGGCAAGAACACTGAAGCTTTCTTT
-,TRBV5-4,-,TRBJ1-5,CASSFGGGGQPQHF,TGTGCCAGCAGCTTCGGTGGGGGGGGTCAGCCCCAGCATTTT
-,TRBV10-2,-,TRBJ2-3,CATRDTDTQYF,TGCGCCACCAGAGACACAGATACGCAGTATTTT
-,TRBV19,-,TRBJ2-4,CASSIQQLAKNIQYF,TGTGCCAGTAGTATCCAGCAGCTAGCCAAAAACATTCAGTACTTC
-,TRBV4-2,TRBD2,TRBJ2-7,CASSQGASGRARVSYEQYF,TGTGCCAGCAGCCAAGGAGCTAGCGGGAGGGCCCGAGTCTCCTACGAGCAGTACTTC
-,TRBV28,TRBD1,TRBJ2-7,CASNVGGRGTGIGYEQYF,TGTGCCAGCAACGTGGGAGGTCGAGGGACAGGGATAGGTTACGAGCAGTACTTC
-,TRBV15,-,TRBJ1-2,CATSRDSDGYYGYTF,TGTGCCACCAGCAGAGATTCGGACGGTTACTATGGCTACACCTTC
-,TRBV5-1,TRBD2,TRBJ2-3,CASSLSGRIVTDTQYF,TGCGCCAGCAGCTTGAGCGGGAGAATCGTCACAGATACGCAGTATTTT
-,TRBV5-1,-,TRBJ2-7,CASSPDGTASYEQYF,TGCGCCAGCAGCCCCGATGGGACTGCGAGCTACGAGCAGTACTTC
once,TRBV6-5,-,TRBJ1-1,CASSYAINTEAFF,TGTGCCAGCAGTTACGCGATAAACACTGAAGCTTTCTTT
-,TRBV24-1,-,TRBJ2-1,CATSPGGLTYNEQFF,TGTGCCACGTCCCCCGGGGGACTGACCTACAATGAGCAGTTCTTC
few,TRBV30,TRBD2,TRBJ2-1,CAWDGTRRFLF,TGTGCCTGGGATGGGACTAGGCGGTTTCTCTTC
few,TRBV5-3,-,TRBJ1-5,CARSLDPKRTQPQHF,TGTGCCAGAAGCTTGGATCCTAAGAGGACGCAGCCCCAGCATTTT
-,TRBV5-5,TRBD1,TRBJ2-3,CASSPTTLTTGADTQYF,TGTGCCAGCAGCCCTACCACATTGACGACAGGGGCAGATACGCAGTATTTT
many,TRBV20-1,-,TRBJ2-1,CSALDNNEQFF,TGCAGTGCTCTAGATAACAATGAGCAGTTCTTC
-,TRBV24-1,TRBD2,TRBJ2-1,CATSDVTSGGYNEQFF,TGTGCCACCAGTGATGTGACTAGCGGGGGATACAATGAGCAGTTCTTC
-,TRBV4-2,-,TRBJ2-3,CASSQASRVLAADTQYF,TGTGCCAGCAGCCAAGCCTCTAGAGTCTTGGCTGCAGATACGCAGTATTTT
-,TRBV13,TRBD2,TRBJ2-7,CASSAGGGEQYF,TGTGCCAGCAGCGCCGGGGGGGGCGAGCAGTACTTC
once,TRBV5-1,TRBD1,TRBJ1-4,CASSLEPRQGLNEKLFF,TGCGCCAGCAGCTTGGAGCCGAGACAGGGACTTAATGAAAAACTGTTTTTT
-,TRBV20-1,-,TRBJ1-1,CSASSGAAEAFF,TGCAGTGCTAGTAGTGGAGCCGCTGAAGCTTTCTTT
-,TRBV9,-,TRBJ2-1,CASSGGTQYNEQFF,TGTGCCAGCAGCGGAGGGACACAATACAATGAGCAGTTCTTC
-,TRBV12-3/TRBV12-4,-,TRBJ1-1,CASSFGGAEAFF,TGTGCCAGCAGTTTTGGGGGGGCAGAAGCTTTCTTT